The following is a T cell receptor (beta chain) sequence with its context. Its antigen is currently unknown. The record originates from a study of cytomegalovirus exposure and HLA in healthy donors. Study-level points and caveats: Overall, approximately 150 TCR beta chains were annotated as cytomegalovirus-associated.

Use of 60 Vbeta and 13 Jbeta primers characterized the PCR. Sequencing was performed with immunoSEQ multiplex PCR; in TCRdb, only in-frame clones are kept and a portion is missing. This sample has more than 140,000 clones, with approximately 80% found just once. Trimming left V 7 bases short and J 5 bases short, with 14 bases between. The CDR3 extends over 13 amino acids. Looked up from germline, CDR1 is ENHRY and CDR2 is SYGVKD. V is TRBV10-3 and J is TRBJ1-2; D is unresolved. Sequencing used PBMCs. This receptor was taken from a man aged 25-40 years in good health and CMV-seropositive. The CDR3 loop is CAIMGPRDYGYTF. Written as DNA, the CDR3 is TGTGCCATCATGGGCCCGAGGGATTATGGCTACACCTTC.